A single sample gave rise to the 26 T cell receptor beta chains below, sequenced in a study of T cells in Graves' hyperthyroidism and ophthalmopathy. What was amplified from RNA transcripts were TCR beta CDR3 regions. The HTBI set primed first-round TCR CDR3 RT-PCR. TCRdb redid the calling of the multiplex PCR reads with MiXCR, one entry per CDR3 protein. The sample consists of 490,000 or so distinct CDR3 sequences, around 16% of them appearing once. Sequenced input: blood. The source is a woman younger than 45 with Graves' ophthalmopathy.

The V gene is TRBV7-2, the J gene TRBJ2-3; 9 positions agree with TRBD2. This CDR3 comprises 19 residues. Germline CDR1 and CDR2: SGHTA and FQGNSA. Germline trimming cut 5 bases from V and 5 bases from J; bases unmatched to any gene: 20. CDR3 nucleotides: TGTGCCAGCAGCCCCTCCGGGGTTGAGGCGGGAGGGCCGCTAGATACGCAGTATTTT. Encoded protein: CASSPSGVEAGGPLDTQYF.

This clonotype was detected many times. The chain employs TRBV4-3 and TRBJ2-2; a weak D match, TRBD1 (6 bases). V was trimmed by 2 bases and J by 1 base, leaving 11 bases between them. From germline, CDR1 is LGHNA and CDR2 YSLEER. The CDR3 length is 16 residues. The CDR3 DNA reads as TGCGCCAGCAGCCAACCGGGACAATTGAACACCGGGGAGCTGTTTTTT. Translating it yields CASSQPGQLNTGELFF.

The V gene is TRBV7-2, the J gene TRBJ2-2; 8 bases are a match to TRBD1. The CDR3 sequence is 15 residues long. In germline, CDR1 is SGHTA, CDR2 FQGNSA. The V gene end was trimmed by 4 bases and the J gene end by 4 bases; junction bases not matched to a gene: 5. The DNA of the CDR3 is TGTGCCAGCAGCTCGACAGGGGTGCTCACCGGGGAGCTGTTTTTT. Its protein is CASSSTGVLTGELFF.

This clonotype occurred many times. The rearrangement joins TRBV6-1 to TRBJ2-3; the D is unclear. V lost 5 bases, J lost 0 bases, and 9 bases lay in between. The CDR3 length is 14 residues. Germline V gives CDR1 MNHNS, CDR2 SASEGT. The CDR3 here is CASSWTLSTDTQYF. CDR3 bases: TGTGCCAGCAGTTGGACCTTAAGCACAGATACGCAGTATTTT.

This clonotype was recorded at least ten times. The CDR3 sequence is CASSELAGHPTYEQYF. The CDR3 DNA sequence: TGTGCCAGCAGCGAACTAGCGGGGCATCCAACCTACGAGCAGTACTTC. V usage is TRBV7-2 and J usage is TRBJ2-7; 10 bases line up with TRBD2. J lost 2 bases, V lost 5 bases, and 9 bases had no gene match. Germline V gene data show CDR1 as SGHTA and CDR2 as FQGNSA. This CDR3 region has 16 residues.

This clonotype was seen repeatedly, ten times or more. The V and J genes are TRBV20-1 and TRBJ1-2; D not resolved. V dropped 1 base and J dropped 8 bases, with 17 bases sitting between them. The germline CDR1 and CDR2 sequences are DFQATT and SNEGSKA (reference sequence). This CDR3 spans 14 amino acids. CDR3 region: CSARAGVTTLGYTF. The CDR3 DNA is TGCAGTGCTAGAGCAGGCGTGACGACCTTAGGCTACACCTTC.

V gene TRBV19 combines with J gene TRBJ2-5; TRBD2 aligns across 9 bases. Germline V CDR1 and CDR2: LNHDA, SQIVND (reference sequence). There are 15 residues in the CDR3. The V gene end was trimmed by 3 bases and the J gene end by 5 bases; junction bases not matched to a gene: 7. CDR3 in DNA: TGTGCCAGTAGTATGGCGGGAGGGACCCAGGAGACCCAGTACTTC. It translates to CASSMAGGTQETQYF.

There are many counts of this clonotype. The chain links TRBV5-1 to TRBJ2-1; D uncertain. The germline V gene has CDR1 SGHRS and CDR2 YFSETQ. The V gene lost 3 bases and the J gene lost 7 bases, with 17 bases spanning the gap. The CDR3 contains 15 residues. The CDR3, as DNA: TGCGCCAGCAGCTCCTCCAGTGATGCCAGGAATGAGCAGTTCTTC. It yields the protein CASSSSSDARNEQFF.

There are many counts of this clonotype. V gene TRBV2 combines with J gene TRBJ2-1, with 11 bases identical to TRBD2. CDR1 is SNHLY and CDR2 is FYNNEI in the germline V gene. Germline trimming cut 5 bases from V and 1 base from J; bases unmatched to any gene: 10. The CDR3 is 18 residues long. CDR3 sequence: CASSTSGRNFISYNEQFF. The CDR3 DNA sequence: TGTGCCAGCAGTACTAGCGGGAGAAATTTTATTTCCTACAATGAGCAGTTCTTC.

This clonotype was observed at least ten times. The chain couples TRBV3-1 to TRBJ1-5, with D hard to call. The CDR3 totals 15 residues. Germline values: CDR1 LGHDT, CDR2 YNNKEL (reference sequence). V lost 0 bases, J lost 6 bases, and 12 bases lay in between. CDR3 loop: CASSQDRHGSQPQHF. The DNA of the CDR3 is TGTGCCAGCAGCCAAGATAGGCATGGTTCTCAGCCCCAGCATTTT.

This clonotype was found many times. The rearrangement joins TRBV11-2 to TRBJ2-1; possibly TRBD2 for D (5 bases). The CDR3 runs 14 residues. Germline assignment: CDR1 SGHAT and CDR2 FQNNGV. Trimming left V 0 bases short and J 6 bases short, with 9 bases between. CDR3: CASSLDRAVNEQFF. The CDR3 nucleotides are TGTGCCAGCAGCTTAGATAGAGCGGTCAATGAGCAGTTCTTC.

This chain connects TRBV29-1 to TRBJ2-7, with 7 positions matching TRBD1. Germline CDR1 is SQVTM and CDR2 is ANQGSEA. V was clipped by 6 bases and J by 4 bases; unmatched bases: 9. This CDR3 has 13 residues. The CDR3: CSVREQGQYEQYF. Here the CDR3 DNA reads TGCAGCGTGCGAGAGCAGGGACAGTACGAGCAGTACTTC.

This clonotype turned up a few times. The V and J genes are TRBV19 and TRBJ1-1, with 7 positions matching TRBD1. Germline CDR1 reads LNHDA; CDR2 reads SQIVND (reference sequence). V was pared by 3 bases and J by 4 bases, with 11 bases of the junction left unmatched. The length of the CDR3 is 16 residues. The DNA of the CDR3 is TGTGCCAGTAGTATTCGTCGGGACAGAGGGAGCACTGAAGCTTTCTTT. This gives the protein CASSIRRDRGSTEAFF.

This chain joins TRBV12-3 or TRBV12-4 and TRBJ2-3; 10 nucleotides line up with TRBD2. J lost 1 base, V lost 3 bases, and 7 bases had no gene match. The CDR3 runs to 17 residues. The CDR3 nucleotides are TGTGCCAGCAGTTTGGTAGCGGGGGGAACCGGCACAGATACGCAGTATTTT. Translation: CASSLVAGGTGTDTQYF.

The CDR3 here is CSAWDSPYEQYF. The CDR3 nucleotides read TGCAGTGCTTGGGACAGCCCCTACGAGCAGTACTTC. The chain recombines TRBV20-1 with TRBJ2-7, with 7 nucleotides matching TRBD1. The V and J ends lost 5 bases and 2 bases, in that order; junction bases with no gene match: 3. CDR3 length equals 12 residues. The germline gives CDR1 DFQATT, CDR2 SNEGSKA (reference sequence).

Many counts were recorded for this clonotype. The genes are TRBV2 and TRBJ1-1; TRBD1 matches at 8 bases. In germline, CDR1 is SNHLY, CDR2 FYNNEI. With V trimmed by 6 bases and J by 1 base, 4 bases remained unmatched. There are 14 residues in the CDR3. CDR3 sequence: CASRPGQENTEAFF. In DNA, the CDR3 is TGTGCCAGCAGGCCGGGACAGGAGAACACTGAAGCTTTCTTT.

This chain links TRBV25-1 with TRBJ2-3, with 8 bases fitting TRBD1. The CDR3 consists of 15 residues. With 5 bases clipped from V and 3 bases from J, the junction kept 7 bases outside the gene matches. Germline CDR1 reads MGHDK; CDR2 reads SYGVNS. For the CDR3, the DNA is TGTGCCAGCAGTCCCCGGACAGGGCAAACAGATACGCAGTATTTT. The encoded protein is CASSPRTGQTDTQYF.

This clonotype has at least ten counts. The rearrangement joins TRBV6-5 to TRBJ2-3; 7 positions match TRBD1. The CDR3 runs 15 residues. CDR1 and CDR2 (germline): MNHEY, SVGAGI. The V and J ends lost 2 bases and 5 bases, in that order; junction bases with no gene match: 7. The CDR3 DNA reads as TGTGCCAGCAGTTACCACGACAGGGTAGAAGATACGCAGTATTTT. It encodes CASSYHDRVEDTQYF.

This clonotype was seen at least ten times. The CDR3 loop is CASSERGLDTQYF. In DNA form, the CDR3 reads TGTGCCAGCAGTGAACGTGGGTTGGATACGCAGTATTTT. The V and J genes are TRBV2 and TRBJ2-3; D remains unclear. Germline loops: CDR1 SNHLY, CDR2 FYNNEI. V was clipped by 2 bases and J by 6 bases, with 9 bases between them. The CDR3 is 13 residues long.

The V and J genes are TRBV12-3 or TRBV12-4 and TRBJ1-2; D gene uncertain. V shed 1 base and J shed 8 bases, with 11 bases lying between them. The CDR3 consists of 13 residues. CDR3 protein: CASSLESYSGYTF. Here the CDR3 DNA reads TGTGCCAGCAGTTTAGAGAGTTATAGCGGCTACACCTTC.

This clonotype was counted only a few times. The J gene is TRBJ1-5, the V gene TRBV5-5; maybe TRBD1 (6 bases). CDR3 size: 15 residues. Trimming took 4 bases from V and 4 from J, leaving 15 bases between them. The germline V gene encodes CDR1 SGHKS and CDR2 YYEKEE (reference sequence). CDR3 sequence: CASSSPGHINQPQHF. The CDR3 nucleotides are TGTGCCAGCAGCAGCCCGGGACACATAAATCAGCCCCAGCATTTT. The full variable domain, with the rest looked up from reference TRBV5-5 and TRBJ1-5, is DAGVTQSPTHLIKTRGQQVTLRCSPISGHKSVSWYQQVLGQGPQFIFQYYEKEERGRGNFPDRFSARQFPNYSSELNVNALLLGDSALYLCASSSPGHINQPQHFGDGTRLSIL.

This clonotype has ten or more counts. The J gene is TRBJ1-5, the V gene TRBV11-2; D is perhaps TRBD1 (5 bases). The CDR3 totals 17 residues. V lost 2 bases and J 2 bases, leaving 16 bases between the germline ends. Per the germline V gene, CDR1 is SGHAT and CDR2 is FQNNGV. In DNA, the CDR3 is TGTGCCAGCAGCTTAAGGATCTCGCCCAGGGGCAATCAGCCCCAGCATTTT. It yields the protein CASSLRISPRGNQPQHF. Full variable domain (remainder filled in from reference TRBV11-2 and TRBJ1-5): EAGVAQSPRYKIIEKRQSVAFWCNPISGHATLYWYQQILGQGPKLLIQFQNNGVVDDSQLPKDRFSAERLKGVDSTLKIQPAKLEDSAVYLCASSLRISPRGNQPQHFGDGTRLSIL.

About this clonotype: This clone may be a read error of a much larger clone one base away. CDR3 in DNA: TGTGCCAGCAGCCGCGATCCGGGAAGGGCGAACGATTCACCCCTCCACTTT. Translation gives CASSRDPGRANDSPLHF. The chain combines TRBV7-6 with TRBJ1-6; D gene unclear. CDR3 size: 17 residues. Germline V gives CDR1 SGHVS, CDR2 FNYEAQ. Trimming shortened V by 5 bases and J by 8 bases, and 22 bases separated the two germline ends.

This sequence joins TRBV28 and TRBJ2-5; 7 bases fit TRBD1. CDR1 and CDR2 from the germline V gene are MDHEN and SYDVKM. The CDR3 contains 13 residues. J was trimmed by 2 bases and V by 7 bases; bases with no gene match: 4. The CDR3 DNA reads TGTGCCAGCAACCGGGACAGACAAGAGACCCAGTACTTC. It is translated as CASNRDRQETQYF.

This clonotype was seen more than once but under ten times. A junction boundary mismatches the germline segment, possibly from a read error. The chain links TRBV6-2 or TRBV6-3 to TRBJ2-7; D not resolved. The germline CDR1 and CDR2 sequences are MNHEY and SVGEGT. The CDR3 has 9 residues. As DNA, the CDR3 is TGTGCCAGCGGCTACGAGCAGTGCTTC. Its translation is CASGYEQCF.

Many counts were recorded for this clonotype. The chain uses TRBV6-5 and TRBJ1-2; D remains unclear. The germline V gene encodes CDR1 MNHEY and CDR2 SVGAGI. The V and J ends lost 2 bases and 5 bases respectively, with 9 bases between them. The CDR3 has 13 residues. CDR3 in amino acids: CASSYAEDYGYTF. CDR3 bases: TGTGCCAGCAGTTACGCCGAGGATTATGGCTACACCTTC.